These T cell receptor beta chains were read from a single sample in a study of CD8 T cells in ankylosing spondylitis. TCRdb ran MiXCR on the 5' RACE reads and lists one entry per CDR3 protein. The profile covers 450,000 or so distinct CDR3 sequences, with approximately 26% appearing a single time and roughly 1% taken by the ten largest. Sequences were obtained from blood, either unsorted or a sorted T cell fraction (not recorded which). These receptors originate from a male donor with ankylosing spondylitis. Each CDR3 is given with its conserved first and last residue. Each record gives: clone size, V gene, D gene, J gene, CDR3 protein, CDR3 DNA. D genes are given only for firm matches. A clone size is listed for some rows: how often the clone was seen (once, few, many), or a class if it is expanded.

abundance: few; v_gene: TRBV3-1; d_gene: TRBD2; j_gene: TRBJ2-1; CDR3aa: CASSSQRGYYNEQFF; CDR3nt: TGTGCCAGCAGCTCTCAGCGGGGGTACTACAATGAGCAGTTCTTC
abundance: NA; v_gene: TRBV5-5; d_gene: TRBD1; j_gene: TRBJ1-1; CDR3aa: CASSTGTGTEAFF; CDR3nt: TGTGCCAGCAGCACGGGGACAGGAACTGAAGCTTTCTTT
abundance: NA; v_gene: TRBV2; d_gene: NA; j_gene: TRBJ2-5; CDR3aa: CASTPEYQETQYF; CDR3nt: TGTGCCAGCACCCCAGAGTACCAAGAGACCCAGTACTTC
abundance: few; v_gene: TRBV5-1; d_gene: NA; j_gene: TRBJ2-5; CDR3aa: CASSPRGDETQYF; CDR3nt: TGCGCCAGCAGCCCCCGAGGGGACGAGACCCAGTACTTC
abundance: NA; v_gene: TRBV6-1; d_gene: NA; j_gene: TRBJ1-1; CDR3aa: CASTRTELNTEAFF; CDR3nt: TGTGCCAGCACCCGGACAGAATTGAACACTGAAGCTTTCTTT
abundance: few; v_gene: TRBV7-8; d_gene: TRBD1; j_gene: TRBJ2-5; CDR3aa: CASSPGDSRWTQYF; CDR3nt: TGTGCCAGCAGCCCCGGGGACAGCCGGTGGACCCAGTACTTC
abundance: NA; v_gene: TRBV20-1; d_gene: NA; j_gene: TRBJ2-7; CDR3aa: CSASRGQSPYEQYF; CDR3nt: TGCAGTGCTAGTCGTGGGCAGAGTCCCTACGAGCAGTACTTC
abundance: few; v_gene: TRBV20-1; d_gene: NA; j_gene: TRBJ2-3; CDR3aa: CSASERRTRTDTQYF; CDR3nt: TGCAGTGCTTCCGAAAGACGGACGAGGACAGATACGCAGTATTTT
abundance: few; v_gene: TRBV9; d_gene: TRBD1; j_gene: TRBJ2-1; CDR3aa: CASSVAEGQRVSQFF; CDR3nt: TGTGCCAGCAGCGTAGCTGAGGGACAGAGAGTATCTCAGTTCTTC
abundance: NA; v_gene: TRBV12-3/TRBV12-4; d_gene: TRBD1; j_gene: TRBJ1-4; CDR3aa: CASGLTGRATNEKLFF; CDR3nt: TGTGCCAGCGGTCTGACAGGGAGGGCAACTAATGAAAAACTGTTTTTT
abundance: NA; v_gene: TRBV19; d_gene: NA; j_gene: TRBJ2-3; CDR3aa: CAAVRGSADTQYF; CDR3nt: TGTGCCGCGGTGCGGGGTTCAGCAGATACGCAGTATTTT
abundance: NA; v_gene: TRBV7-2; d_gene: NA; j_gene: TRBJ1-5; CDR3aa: CASRRDAGSSQPQHF; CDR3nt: TGTGCCAGCAGGCGTGACGCGGGATCAAGTCAGCCCCAGCATTTT
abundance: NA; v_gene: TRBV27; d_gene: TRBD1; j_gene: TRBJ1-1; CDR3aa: CASSLSGGGGGSLNTEAFF; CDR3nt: TGTGCCAGCAGTTTATCAGGGGGAGGGGGCGGGTCTCTTAACACTGAAGCTTTCTTT
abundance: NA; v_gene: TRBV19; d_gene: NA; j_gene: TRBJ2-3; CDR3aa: CASSESGRSTDTQYF; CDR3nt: TGTGCCAGTAGTGAATCGGGGCGGAGCACAGATACGCAGTATTTT
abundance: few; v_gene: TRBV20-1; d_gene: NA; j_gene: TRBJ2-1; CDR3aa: CSARDRDLFYEQFF; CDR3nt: TGCAGTGCTAGAGATAGGGACCTCTTTTATGAGCAGTTCTTC
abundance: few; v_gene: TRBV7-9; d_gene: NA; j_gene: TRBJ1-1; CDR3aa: CASSLKDSLEGTEAFF; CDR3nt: TGTGCCAGCAGCTTAAAGGACAGCCTTGAGGGCACTGAAGCTTTCTTT
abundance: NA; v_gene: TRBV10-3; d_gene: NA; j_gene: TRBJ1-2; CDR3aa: CAISESTAHGYTF; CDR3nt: TGTGCCATCAGTGAGTCGACAGCTCATGGCTACACCTTC
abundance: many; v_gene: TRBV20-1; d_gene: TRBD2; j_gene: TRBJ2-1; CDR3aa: CSATPPIAGVRNEQFF; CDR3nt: TGCAGTGCTACTCCCCCAATAGCGGGAGTTCGCAATGAGCAGTTCTTC
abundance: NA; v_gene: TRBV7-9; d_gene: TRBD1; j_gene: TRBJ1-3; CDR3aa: CASSFGTGSRNTIYF; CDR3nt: TGTGCCAGCAGCTTCGGGACAGGGAGTAGAAACACCATATATTTT
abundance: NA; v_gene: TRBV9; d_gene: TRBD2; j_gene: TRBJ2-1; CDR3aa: CASSVLGLAAYNEQFF; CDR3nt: TGTGCCAGCAGCGTACTTGGACTAGCGGCCTACAATGAGCAGTTCTTC
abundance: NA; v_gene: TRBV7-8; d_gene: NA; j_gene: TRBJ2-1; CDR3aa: CASSSLHKVNNEQFF; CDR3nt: TGTGCCAGCAGCTCCCTGCACAAGGTGAACAATGAGCAGTTCTTC
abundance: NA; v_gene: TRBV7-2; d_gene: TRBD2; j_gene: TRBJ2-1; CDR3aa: CASSLGPSGSGNEQFF; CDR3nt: TGTGCCAGCAGCTTAGGACCCAGCGGGAGCGGTAATGAGCAGTTCTTC
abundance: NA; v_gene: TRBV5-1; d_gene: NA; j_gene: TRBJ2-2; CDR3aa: CASSLSQGATGELFF; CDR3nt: TGCGCCAGCAGCTTGTCACAGGGCGCCACCGGGGAGCTGTTTTTT
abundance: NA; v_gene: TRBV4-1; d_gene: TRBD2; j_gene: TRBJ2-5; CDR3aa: CASSQTPSGSLQETQYF; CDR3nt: TGCGCCAGCAGCCAAACCCCTAGCGGGAGCCTTCAAGAGACCCAGTACTTC
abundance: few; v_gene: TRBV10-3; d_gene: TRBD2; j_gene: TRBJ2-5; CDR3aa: CAIRRIAGEETQYF; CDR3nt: TGTGCCATCAGAAGAATAGCGGGAGAAGAGACCCAGTACTTC
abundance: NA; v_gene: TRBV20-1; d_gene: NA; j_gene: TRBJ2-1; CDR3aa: CSARDGRATYNEQFF; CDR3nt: TGCAGTGCTAGGGACGGGCGGGCGACCTACAATGAGCAGTTCTTC
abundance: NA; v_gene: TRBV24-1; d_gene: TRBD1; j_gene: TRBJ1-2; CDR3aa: CATSDPGTGLGYTF; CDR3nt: TGTGCCACCAGTGACCCCGGGACAGGGTTAGGCTACACCTTC
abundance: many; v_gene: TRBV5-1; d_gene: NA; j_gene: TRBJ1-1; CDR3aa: CASSFTGSGTEAFF; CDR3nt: TGCGCCAGCAGCTTCACGGGGAGCGGCACTGAAGCTTTCTTT
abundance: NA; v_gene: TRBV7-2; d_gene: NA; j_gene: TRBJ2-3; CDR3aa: CASSLETRLSTDTQYF; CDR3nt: TGTGCCAGCAGCTTAGAAACCCGACTGAGCACAGATACGCAGTATTTT
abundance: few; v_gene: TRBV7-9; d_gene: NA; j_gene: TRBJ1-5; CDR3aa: CASSLAGSGNQPQHF; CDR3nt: TGTGCCAGCAGCTTAGCAGGGTCTGGCAATCAGCCCCAGCATTTT
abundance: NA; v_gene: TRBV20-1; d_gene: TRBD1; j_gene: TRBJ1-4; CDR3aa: CSATGTGASIEKLFF; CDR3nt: TGCAGTGCTACCGGGACAGGGGCTTCGATTGAAAAACTGTTTTTT
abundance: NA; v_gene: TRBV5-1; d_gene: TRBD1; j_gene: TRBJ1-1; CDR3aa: CASRRGTEEEAFF; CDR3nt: TGCGCCAGCAGGCGCGGGACAGAGGAAGAAGCTTTCTTT
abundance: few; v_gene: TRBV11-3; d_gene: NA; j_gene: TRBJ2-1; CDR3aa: CASSLEGQGYEQFF; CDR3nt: TGTGCCAGCAGCTTAGAAGGGCAGGGCTATGAGCAGTTCTTC
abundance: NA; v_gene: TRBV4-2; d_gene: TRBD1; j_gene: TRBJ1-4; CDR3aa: CASSDQTGSEKLFF; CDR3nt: TGTGCCAGCAGCGACCAGACAGGGAGTGAAAAACTGTTTTTT
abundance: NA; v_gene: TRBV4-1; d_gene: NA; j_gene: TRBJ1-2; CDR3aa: CASSQIGGFQNGYTF; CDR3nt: TGCGCCAGCAGCCAGATCGGAGGGTTTCAGAATGGCTACACCTTC
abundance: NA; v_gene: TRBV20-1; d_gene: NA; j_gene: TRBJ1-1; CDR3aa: CSAKGDTEAFF; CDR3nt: TGCAGTGCTAAGGGAGACACTGAAGCTTTCTTT
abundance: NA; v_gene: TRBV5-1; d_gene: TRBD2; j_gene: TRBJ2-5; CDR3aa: CASSLRTSLETQYF; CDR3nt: TGCGCCAGCAGCTTAAGGACTAGCTTGGAGACCCAGTACTTC
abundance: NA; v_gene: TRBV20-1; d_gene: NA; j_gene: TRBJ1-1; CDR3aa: CSASTGLEAFF; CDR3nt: TGCAGTGCTAGTACAGGACTTGAAGCTTTCTTT
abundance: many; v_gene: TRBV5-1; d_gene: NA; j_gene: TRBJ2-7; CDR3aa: CASSQAAGFSEQYF; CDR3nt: TGCGCCAGCAGCCAAGCGGCGGGGTTCAGCGAGCAGTACTTC
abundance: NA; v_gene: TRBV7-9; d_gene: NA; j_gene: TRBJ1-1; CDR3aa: CASSLTAPGTEAFF; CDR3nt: TGTGCCAGCAGCTTAACGGCGCCGGGGACTGAAGCTTTCTTT